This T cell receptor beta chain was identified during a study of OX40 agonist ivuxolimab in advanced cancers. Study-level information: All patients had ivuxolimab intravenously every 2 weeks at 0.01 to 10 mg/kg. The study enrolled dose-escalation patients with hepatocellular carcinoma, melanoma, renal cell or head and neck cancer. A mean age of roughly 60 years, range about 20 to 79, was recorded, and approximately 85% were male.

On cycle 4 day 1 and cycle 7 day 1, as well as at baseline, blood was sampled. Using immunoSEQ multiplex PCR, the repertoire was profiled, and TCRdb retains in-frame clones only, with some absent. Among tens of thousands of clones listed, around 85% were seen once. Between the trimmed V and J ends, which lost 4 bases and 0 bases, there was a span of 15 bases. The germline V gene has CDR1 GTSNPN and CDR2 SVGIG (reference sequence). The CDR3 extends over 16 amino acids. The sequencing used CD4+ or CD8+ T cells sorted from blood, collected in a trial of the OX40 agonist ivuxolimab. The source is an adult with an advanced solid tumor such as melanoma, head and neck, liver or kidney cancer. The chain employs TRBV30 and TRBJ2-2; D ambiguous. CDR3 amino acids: CAWTQAGRSNTGELFF. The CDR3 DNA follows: TGTGCCTGGACGCAAGCAGGACGTTCGAACACCGGGGAGCTGTTTTTT.